This is a list of T cell receptor beta chains from one sample in a study of cytomegalovirus exposure and HLA in healthy donors. Data came from immunoSEQ multiplex PCR; TCRdb stores just in-frame clones and leaves some out. The sample lists more than 80,000 clones, about 70% occurring once. Sequenced material: PBMCs. The receptors shown here come from a woman in her 70s in good health and CMV-seropositive. CDR3s include the opening cysteine and the closing phenylalanine or tryptophan. Fields, in order: D gene, J gene, CDR3 length, clone size, V gene, CDR3 DNA, CDR3 protein. D genes are given only for firm matches. Size tells how often a clone was seen (once, few, many) or the class of an expanded clone, and some rows leave it out.

d_call: TRBD1
j_call: TRBJ1-1
cdr3_length: 11
clone_size: NA
v_call: TRBV7-9
cdr3_nt: TGTGCCAGCAGCCGGGACAGAGAAGCTTTCTTT
cdr3_aa: CASSRDREAFF

d_call: TRBD1
j_call: TRBJ2-1
cdr3_length: 15
clone_size: NA
v_call: TRBV9
cdr3_nt: TGTGCCAGCAGCGCCTGGGACAGGGGATACAATGAGCAGTTCTTC
cdr3_aa: CASSAWDRGYNEQFF

d_call: TRBD2
j_call: TRBJ2-3
cdr3_length: 16
clone_size: NA
v_call: TRBV5-1
cdr3_nt: TGCGCCAGCAGCTCAACTAGCGGGGTTAGCACAGATACGCAGTATTTT
cdr3_aa: CASSSTSGVSTDTQYF

d_call: TRBD1
j_call: TRBJ2-1
cdr3_length: 16
clone_size: NA
v_call: TRBV10-1
cdr3_nt: TGCGCCAGCAGTGAGGCCGGGACAGGGAGGTACAATGAGCAGTTCTTC
cdr3_aa: CASSEAGTGRYNEQFF

d_call: TRBD2
j_call: TRBJ2-3
cdr3_length: 14
clone_size: NA
v_call: TRBV10-3
cdr3_nt: TGTGCCATCAGCGGGGGACTGGGGGGGGATACGCAGTATTTT
cdr3_aa: CAISGGLGGDTQYF

d_call: TRBD1
j_call: TRBJ1-4
cdr3_length: 15
clone_size: few
v_call: TRBV18
cdr3_nt: TGTGCCAGCTCACCCCGACAGGGTTGGAATGAAAAACTGTTTTTT
cdr3_aa: CASSPRQGWNEKLFF

d_call: TRBD1
j_call: TRBJ1-5
cdr3_length: 14
clone_size: once
v_call: TRBV30
cdr3_nt: TGTGCCTGGAGTTACGGGACAGGTAATCAGCCCCAGCATTTT
cdr3_aa: CAWSYGTGNQPQHF

d_call: NA
j_call: TRBJ1-5
cdr3_length: 15
clone_size: NA
v_call: TRBV7-2
cdr3_nt: TGTGCCAGCAGCTTAGCAGGCAGGGGCCATCAGCCCCAGCATTTT
cdr3_aa: CASSLAGRGHQPQHF

d_call: NA
j_call: TRBJ2-3
cdr3_length: 13
clone_size: NA
v_call: TRBV28
cdr3_nt: TGTGCCAGCAGTGGGGGCGGCGGGGATACGCAGTATTTT
cdr3_aa: CASSGGGGDTQYF

d_call: NA
j_call: TRBJ1-6
cdr3_length: 15
clone_size: NA
v_call: TRBV7-2
cdr3_nt: TGTGCCAGCAGCTATCGACAGGACTTTAATTCACCCCTCCACTTT
cdr3_aa: CASSYRQDFNSPLHF

d_call: TRBD1
j_call: TRBJ2-3
cdr3_length: 15
clone_size: NA
v_call: TRBV7-9
cdr3_nt: TGTGCCAGCAGCTTAGGGACAGGGGCTCGAGATACGCAGTATTTT
cdr3_aa: CASSLGTGARDTQYF

d_call: TRBD2
j_call: TRBJ2-3
cdr3_length: 15
clone_size: few
v_call: TRBV4-2
cdr3_nt: TGTGCCAGCAGCCAAGTGGGGGGGGGCACAGATACGCAGTATTTT
cdr3_aa: CASSQVGGGTDTQYF

d_call: TRBD2
j_call: TRBJ2-1
cdr3_length: 17
clone_size: NA
v_call: TRBV5-1
cdr3_nt: TGCGCCAGCAGCCCAACCGCGGGAGGCAGAACTTACAATGAGCAGTTCTTC
cdr3_aa: CASSPTAGGRTYNEQFF

d_call: TRBD1
j_call: TRBJ1-1
cdr3_length: 15
clone_size: NA
v_call: TRBV18
cdr3_nt: TGTGCCAGCTCACCAGAGGACAGGGTGAACACTGAAGCTTTCTTT
cdr3_aa: CASSPEDRVNTEAFF

d_call: NA
j_call: TRBJ1-5
cdr3_length: 13
clone_size: few
v_call: TRBV28
cdr3_nt: TGTGCCAGAAAAGGGGCAGGGAATCAGCCCCAGCATTTT
cdr3_aa: CARKGAGNQPQHF

d_call: NA
j_call: TRBJ2-1
cdr3_length: 11
clone_size: NA
v_call: TRBV28
cdr3_nt: TGTGCCAGCAGTACACAGGTTGAGCAGTTCTTC
cdr3_aa: CASSTQVEQFF

d_call: NA
j_call: TRBJ1-5
cdr3_length: 14
clone_size: NA
v_call: TRBV10-3
cdr3_nt: TGTGCCATCAGTGAGACAGATAGCAATCAGCCCCAGCATTTT
cdr3_aa: CAISETDSNQPQHF